This T cell receptor (beta chain) came from a study of cytomegalovirus exposure and HLA in healthy donors. General study points: Other equally common chains were less clonally expanded than HLA-associated TCR beta chains, a later analysis showed. An observed cluster of highly shared sequence variants was recorded as a likely sequencing artifact. The only immune exposure information that was available was CMV serostatus.

This clone was seen a handful of times. What it binds is not known. The PCR employed 60 Vbeta primers together with 13 Jbeta primers. Sequencing was performed with immunoSEQ multiplex PCR; in TCRdb, only in-frame clones are kept and a portion is missing. The table has some 150,000 clones, about 82% seen once. Germline trimming cut 8 bases from V and 6 bases from J; bases unmatched to any gene: 2. The CDR3 runs to 12 residues. Germline CDR1 MNHNS, CDR2 SASEGT. This sequence originates from a woman between 40 and 55 years old in good health and CMV-seropositive. The chain joins TRBV6-1 to TRBJ1-1, with 11 bases identical to TRBD1. The sample was PBMCs. The CDR3 spells CASGGQGAEAFF. The CDR3 DNA is TGTGCCAGCGGGGGACAGGGGGCTGAAGCTTTCTTT.